This T cell receptor (beta chain) comes out of a study of a mutant IDH1 vaccine in newly diagnosed glioma (dated by TCRdb to the early 2020s). As for the study more broadly: Eight vaccinations were administered to patients in weeks 1, 3, 5, 7, 11, 15, 19 and 23, corresponding to visits V03 through V10. Vaccination was initiated 4-6 weeks after radiotherapy alone, or concurrently with temozolomide cycles in the chemotherapy-containing groups. The 30 to 40 treated patients were around 60% male and about 38% female, with a mean age of about 43 years. Before enrollment, patients had received standard therapy of radiotherapy alone, temozolomide alone, or radiochemotherapy with temozolomide; most received the combination. Peripheral blood was drawn at six visits: V03 (baseline), V05, V07, V10, V12 and V13. For exploratory analyses, roughly 25 treated patients had longitudinal TCRB deep sequencing done wherever samples were available.

Library preparation was by the immunoSEQ multiplex PCR assay. The hsTCRB Kit was used according to the manufacturer's protocol to amplify rearranged TCR beta chain sequences. An Illumina MiSeq was used to sequence the TCRB libraries. The original pipeline was this. The kit vendor's proprietary platform handled demultiplexing, trimming and gene mapping. Imported from immuneACCESS, the table was reduced by TCRdb to in-frame sequences with V and J called. These copies leave out some clones; in studies compared against another copy, an unresolved V gene accounts for under half, and the cause of the remainder is not known. V, J and clone size are taken as reported in that table, and D and trimming were inferred from the DNA itself. Present in this sample are tens of thousands of clones, approximately 87% of which were seen just once. In total, the top ten clones hold roughly 14% of the sample. V loses 7 bases, J loses 5 bases, and the germline ends lie 9 bases apart. The germline V gene gives CDR1 as SGHRS and CDR2 as YFSETQ. The CDR3 goes from the cysteine to the phenylalanine over 12 residues. Here the CDR3 DNA is all that survives: 36 bases in frame from base 1.

Results the study describes overall, beyond this receptor: Immune responses induced by the vaccine were seen in roughly 95% of patients across multiple MHC alleles. The authors stated that sample limitations prevented analyses of patient blood samples from being reproduced. Availability determined which PBMC samples were chosen for TCRB deep sequencing. Changes in the top peripheral T cell clonotypes picked up by TCRB sequencing did not appear to be linked to pseudoprogression.

Reading the label with the study, this specimen's time point is: week 23, last vaccination. A 20-mer mutant IDH1 peptide at 300 micrograms in Montanide made up each vaccine dose, which was injected subcutaneously together with topical imiquimod. All donors had newly diagnosed IDH1-mutant astrocytomas of WHO grade 3 or 4 that showed loss of nuclear ATRX. The samples were drawn from NOA16, a multicentre, single-arm, open-label phase I trial in Germany that tested a mutant IDH1 peptide vaccine in humans for the first time. The DNeasy Blood and Tissue Kit was used to extract genomic DNA from EDTA blood for TCRB sequencing. On this clone itself: It lacks a known antigen. Per-base quality was not reported, and no clone a single base away is much larger than it.

The chain is encoded by TRBV5-1 joined to TRBJ2-2; TRBD1 might be the D gene, on 6 matching bases. The sequence was collected from a young man with glioma. The sequences come from PBMCs, collected from a glioma patient whose treatment included an IDH1 peptide vaccine. The CDR3 protein is CASSGETGELFF. The DNA sequence is as follows: TGCGCCAGCTCAGGGGAGACCGGGGAGCTGTTTTTT. Extended through the reference TRBV5-1 and TRBJ2-2 proteins, this CDR3 yields the full variable domain: KAGVTQTPRYLIKTRGQQVTLSCSPISGHRSVSWYQQTPGQGLQFLFEYFSETQRNKGNFPGRFSGRQFSNSRSEMNVSTLELGDSALYLCASSGETGELFFGEGSRLTVL.